Following are 21 T cell receptor beta chains from one sample sequenced in a study of blood T cells in healthy people across ages. A J-beta primer mix and a sample-barcoded 5' primer were used in a second PCR of roughly 6 to 11 cycles. TCRdb re-analysed the 5' RACE reads in MiXCR, keeping a single row per CDR3 protein. The sample gives 600,000 or so distinct CDR3 sequences, around 21% of which show up once; 3% to 4% is in the top ten. Sequenced sample: blood. The receptors come from a man in his 70s in good health.

This chain links TRBV29-1 with TRBJ2-4; tentatively, D is TRBD2 (6 bases). V was cut by 3 bases and J by 9 bases, with 9 bases left in between. Germline V CDR1 and CDR2: SQVTM, ANQGSEA. This CDR3 has 11 amino acids. In DNA form, the CDR3 reads TGCAGCGTTGACGGGGGAGGCATTCAGTACTTC. It encodes CSVDGGGIQYF.

The chain couples TRBV7-2 to TRBJ2-4, with TRBD2 matching over 11 bases. Per germline, CDR1 SGHTA and CDR2 FQGNSA. After removal of 2 bases from V and 5 bases from J, the junction contained 8 bases not matched to a gene. CDR3 length: 17 amino acids. The CDR3 reads CASSLLSGRAGENIQYF. The DNA of the CDR3 is TGTGCCAGCAGCTTACTTAGCGGGAGGGCCGGGGAAAACATTCAGTACTTC.

This sequence joins TRBV20-1 and TRBJ2-1; the match to TRBD2 covers 11 bases. Germline trimming cut 4 bases from V and 3 bases from J; bases unmatched to any gene: 2. CDR1 and CDR2 from the germline V gene are DFQATT and SNEGSKA (reference sequence). The CDR3 loop spans 14 amino acids. The CDR3 bases are TGCAGTGCTACGACTAGCGGGATCTACAATGAGCAGTTCTTC. Translated, it gives CSATTSGIYNEQFF.

This clonotype was observed a handful of times. V and J are TRBV4-1 and TRBJ2-5; TRBD1 matches 10 bases. Gene TRBJ2-1 matches the end of the DNA better, so the J call may be wrong. CDR1 is MGHRA, CDR2 YSYEKL, per germline. CDR3 length: 16 residues. The CDR3 sequence: CASSQGDRGIYNEQFF. The CDR3 nucleotides read TGCGCCAGCAGCCAGGGGGACAGGGGAATATACAATGAGCAGTTCTTC.

The rearrangement uses TRBV12-3 or TRBV12-4 and TRBJ2-2; D unclear. The ends were cut back, 4 bases at V and 0 bases at J, with 6 bases in the middle. CDR3 size: 14 residues. CDR3 in amino acids: CASSSYSNTGELFF. The DNA for the CDR3 is TGTGCCAGCAGTTCCTACTCGAACACCGGGGAGCTGTTTTTT.

Note on this clonotype: Compared with germline, one end of the junction differs, possibly owing to a read error. The gene calls are TRBV5-4 and TRBJ2-2; TRBD2 agrees at 8 bases. The CDR3 is made up of 14 amino acids. Germline V gene lookup returns CDR1 SGHNT and CDR2 YYREEE (reference sequence). In DNA form, the CDR3 reads TGTGCCAGCAGCTTGGACAGGGCGGCGCGGGAGGCCCCTTTT. This gives the protein CASSLDRAAREAPF.

This clonotype has just a few counts. This chain connects TRBV7-2 to TRBJ1-2, with 10 bases identical to TRBD1. CDR1 is SGHTA, CDR2 FQGNSA, per germline. Germline trimming cut 1 base from V and 10 bases from J; bases unmatched to any gene: 3. There are 13 residues in the CDR3. The CDR3 nucleotides are TGTGCCAGCAGCTTAGGACAGGGGGCAGACTACACCTTC. It specifies CASSLGQGADYTF.

This clonotype was seen only a few times. Here the CDR3 reads CSASDSNQPQHF. The CDR3, as DNA: TGCAGCGCATCAGATAGCAATCAGCCCCAGCATTTT. This rearrangement joins TRBV20-1 to TRBJ1-5, with D unclear. The V gene's germline CDR1 is DFQATT and CDR2 SNEGSKA (reference sequence). This CDR3 is 12 amino acids long.

The J gene is TRBJ2-7, the V gene TRBV2, with a possible D match to TRBD1 (6 bases). Germline CDR1 SNHLY, CDR2 FYNNEI. V shed 4 bases and J shed 7 bases, with 14 bases lying between them. The CDR3 is 13 amino acids. The CDR3 region has the DNA TGTGCCAGCAGTGCACAGGGAAAAGGGGAGCAGTACTTC. This translates into CASSAQGKGEQYF.

The chain couples TRBV2 to TRBJ1-1, with D perhaps TRBD1 (6 bases). V shed 7 bases and J shed 3 bases, with 21 bases lying between them. CDR1 is SNHLY and CDR2 is FYNNEI in the germline V gene. The CDR3 is made up of 16 amino acids. The CDR3 sequence: CASNRDTFSGDTEAFF. The CDR3 DNA reads TGTGCCAGCAACCGGGACACTTTTTCGGGGGACACTGAAGCTTTCTTT.

This clonotype was seen a handful of times. The chain is built from TRBV6-2 or TRBV6-3 and TRBJ2-2; the D gene is possibly TRBD2 (5 bases). The CDR3 consists of 14 residues. In germline, CDR1 is MNHEY, CDR2 SVGEGT. Trimming shortened V by 7 bases and J by 6 bases, and 15 bases separated the two germline ends. The CDR3 bases are TGTGCCAGCATCCCCATGCGGGTTGCCGGGGAGCTGTTTTTT. It specifies CASIPMRVAGELFF.

This clonotype has ten or more counts. The genes are TRBV29-1 and TRBJ2-3; tentatively, D is TRBD1 or TRBD2 (5 bases each). The ends were cut back, 4 bases at V and 1 base at J, with 15 bases in the middle. The V gene's germline CDR1 is SQVTM and CDR2 ANQGSEA. The CDR3 contains 15 residues. The CDR3 bases are TGCAGCGTTGTGGGGCTACTAGGAGGCACAGATACGCAGTATTTT. Amino acids: CSVVGLLGGTDTQYF.

As regards this clonotype: A much larger clonotype is one base distant, so this may be a read error. This sequence joins TRBV6-5 and TRBJ2-7; weak D call: TRBD2 (6 bases). Germline CDR1 MNHEY, CDR2 SVGAGI. The CDR3 runs to 14 residues. CDR3 region: CASSYGRGAYEQHF. The CDR3 DNA follows: TGTGCCAGCAGTTACGGGCGCGGGGCCTACGAGCAGCACTTC.

The V call is TRBV24-1, the J call TRBJ2-1; perhaps TRBD1 as D (7 bases). This CDR3 spans 15 amino acids. Germline loops: CDR1 KGHDR, CDR2 SFDVKD. Trimming removed 4 bases from V and 7 bases from J, with 16 bases in between. The CDR3 DNA reads TGTGCCACCAGTGAATGGGGGGCCAGGGGGAATGAGCAGTTCTTC. It yields the protein CATSEWGARGNEQFF.

The chain recombines TRBV10-3 with TRBJ2-1, with D possibly matching TRBD2 (7 bases). The germline CDR1 and CDR2 sequences are ENHRY and SYGVKD. The CDR3 spans 20 residues. Trimming took 0 bases from V and 1 from J, leaving 22 bases between them. The CDR3 loop is CAISESRGGAGANSYNEQFF. CDR3 coding DNA: TGTGCCATCAGTGAGTCGAGAGGGGGGGCGGGAGCGAATTCCTACAATGAGCAGTTCTTC.

The chain has TRBV10-3 and TRBJ1-4; maybe TRBD1 (5 bases). V lost 6 bases and J lost 8, with 19 bases in between. The CDR3 is 15 amino acids. CDR1 is ENHRY, CDR2 SYGVKD, per germline. CDR3 loop: CAISLNRDSGEKLFF. The CDR3 nucleotides are TGTGCCATCAGCTTAAACCGGGACTCCGGGGAAAAACTGTTTTTT.

The J gene is TRBJ2-7, the V gene TRBV2, with TRBD2 identical over 13 bases. Per germline, CDR1 SNHLY and CDR2 FYNNEI. The CDR3 has 14 amino acids. After removal of 8 bases from V and 6 bases from J, the junction contained 7 bases not matched to a gene. The CDR3 DNA sequence: TGTGCCAGCCAAGGGACTAGCGGGACCGGCGAGCAGTACTTC. Translating gives CASQGTSGTGEQYF.

The chain combines TRBV19 with TRBJ2-7; the match to TRBD2 covers 7 bases. CDR1 LNHDA and CDR2 SQIVND come from the germline V gene (reference sequence). Germline trimming cut 2 bases from V and 2 bases from J; bases unmatched to any gene: 15. This CDR3 contains 18 residues. CDR3 nucleotide sequence: TGTGCCAGTAGTATAATTCCTAGCGGACCAGGGACTACCTACGAGCAGTACTTC. Amino acid sequence: CASSIIPSGPGTTYEQYF.

This clonotype turned up a few times. This chain uses TRBV12-3 or TRBV12-4 with TRBJ2-3; D call uncertain. V was clipped by 6 bases and J by 4 bases, with 8 bases between them. This CDR3 is 12 amino acids long. CDR3: CASRPSADTQYF. CDR3 sequence (DNA): TGTGCCAGCAGACCGTCTGCAGATACGCAGTATTTT.

This chain connects TRBV19 to TRBJ2-1; 7 nucleotides align to TRBD1. With the DNA end fitting TRBJ2-7 better, the J assignment may be wrong. The CDR3 consists of 14 residues. Looked up from germline, CDR1 is LNHDA and CDR2 is SQIVND (reference sequence). The CDR3 region has the DNA TGTGCCAGTAGTGAATCCGGGACAGTGTACGAGCAGTACTTC. Translation gives CASSESGTVYEQYF.

In this sample, this clonotype turned up a few times. The chain combines TRBV4-2 with TRBJ1-4; unclear D gene. The CDR3 extends over 14 amino acids. The germline V and J ends were trimmed by 1 base and 3 bases, with 6 bases remaining between them. Germline V gives CDR1 LGHNA, CDR2 YNFKEQ. CDR3 in DNA: TGTGCCAGCAGCCAAGGGTCGTCTAATGAAAAACTGTTTTTT. This sequence encodes CASSQGSSNEKLFF.